This passage covers 15 T cell receptor beta chains from one sample sequenced in a study of cytomegalovirus exposure and HLA in healthy donors. Vbeta (60) and Jbeta (13) primers were used in the PCR. Here immunoSEQ multiplex PCR was the method, and the copy in TCRdb shows in-frame clones only, minus some. Among some 120,000 clones, roughly 68% were seen once, and the ten largest hold about 0.92%. The sample taken for sequencing was PBMCs. Every receptor here comes from a woman younger than 45 in good health and CMV-seronegative.

The chain employs TRBV30 and TRBJ2-5, with 7 bases lining up with TRBD2. With 8 bases clipped from V and 4 bases from J, the junction kept 4 bases outside the gene matches. Germline V gene sequence: CDR1 GTSNPN, CDR2 SVGIG (reference sequence). The CDR3 sequence is 11 residues long. CDR3 sequence (DNA): TGTGCCAGAAGGGAGGGAGAGACCCAGTACTTC. It codes for CARREGETQYF. The whole variable domain, filled in from reference TRBV30 and TRBJ2-5, reads SQTIHQWPATLVQPVGSPLSLECTVEGTSNPNLYWYRQAAGRGLQLLFYSVGIGQISSEVPQNLSASRPQDRQFILSSKKLLLSDSGFYLCARREGETQYFGPGTRLLVL.

In the case of this clone: The junction departs from the called germline gene at one end, perhaps through a read error. This chain links TRBV30 with TRBJ1-2, with a possible D match to TRBD1 (6 bases). CDR3 length: 13 amino acids. The V gene's germline CDR1 is GTSNPN and CDR2 SVGIG (reference sequence). CDR3 loop: CAWSRGTNYGYPF. In DNA form, the CDR3 reads TGTGCCTGGAGTCGAGGGACAAACTATGGCTACCCCTTC.

The V gene is TRBV5-1, the J gene TRBJ1-1; 7 bases agree with TRBD1. This CDR3 contains 13 residues. J lost 4 bases, V lost 4 bases, and 4 bases had no gene match. Germline V CDR1 and CDR2: SGHRS, YFSETQ. The CDR3 loop is CASSRQGSTEAFF. The CDR3 DNA sequence: TGCGCCAGCAGCCGACAGGGCTCCACTGAAGCTTTCTTT. Combining the CDR3 with reference TRBV5-1 and TRBJ1-1 gives the whole variable domain KAGVTQTPRYLIKTRGQQVTLSCSPISGHRSVSWYQQTPGQGLQFLFEYFSETQRNKGNFPGRFSGRQFSNSRSEMNVSTLELGDSALYLCASSRQGSTEAFFGQGTRLTVV.

The rearrangement uses TRBV6-5 and TRBJ1-2; TRBD1 matches 7 bases. In germline, CDR1 is MNHEY, CDR2 SVGAGI. This CDR3 has 14 amino acids. Trimming cost V 2 bases and J 6 bases; bases outside gene matches: 6. CDR3: CASSYITGDNGYTF. The CDR3 coding sequence is TGTGCCAGCAGTTACATCACAGGGGATAATGGCTACACCTTC.

The chain uses TRBV11-3 and TRBJ2-1; D call uncertain. V lost 4 bases to trimming and J lost 6 bases, with 4 bases between them. This CDR3 is 11 amino acids long. CDR1 SGHNT and CDR2 YENEEA come from the germline V gene. CDR3 residues: CASSSGNEQFF. The CDR3, as DNA: TGTGCCAGCAGCTCAGGCAATGAGCAGTTCTTC.

This chain links TRBV5-1 with TRBJ2-7; 7 positions match TRBD1. This CDR3 region has 13 residues. Germline values: CDR1 SGHRS, CDR2 YFSETQ. Unmatched junction bases numbered 5, after V lost 4 bases and J lost 4 bases. CDR3: CASSVGTAYEQYF. The CDR3 DNA reads TGCGCCAGCAGCGTCGGGACAGCTTACGAGCAGTACTTC.

The J gene is TRBJ2-7, the V gene TRBV25-1; 9 bases align to TRBD1. V shed 2 bases, J shed 6 bases, and the junction held 5 bases outside the gene matches. Germline lookup yields CDR1 MGHDK and CDR2 SYGVNS. This CDR3 comprises 14 residues. The CDR3 is CASSEGDRVGEQYF. The CDR3 DNA reads as TGTGCCAGCAGTGAAGGGGACAGGGTGGGCGAGCAGTACTTC.

In DNA form, the CDR3 reads TGTGCCAGCACCGTAGGGGGCGGCGGGGAGCTGTTTTTT. Protein product: CASTVGGGGELFF. The rearrangement links TRBV5-6 to TRBJ2-2; 7 positions agree with TRBD1. Germline CDR1 reads SGHDT; CDR2 reads YYEEEE. This CDR3 spans 13 amino acids. V lost 6 bases and J lost 7; bases outside the gene matches: 6. Full variable domain (outside the CDR3, taken from reference TRBV5-6 and TRBJ2-2): DAGVTQSPTHLIKTRGQQVTLRCSPKSGHDTVSWYQQALGQGPQFIFQYYEEEERQRGNFPDRFSGHQFPNYSSELNVNALLLGDSALYLCASTVGGGGELFFGEGSRLTVL.

The chain uses TRBV5-8 and TRBJ1-2; D call uncertain. Germline CDR1 and CDR2: SGHTS and YDEGEE. V was clipped by 0 bases and J by 6 bases, with 15 bases between them. CDR3 length: 15 residues. The DNA for the CDR3 is TGTGCCAGCAGCTTGGACCGGGAGCTTTACCATGGCTACACCTTC. Protein sequence: CASSLDRELYHGYTF.

The genes are TRBV27 and TRBJ1-1, with a tentative D call TRBD1 (6 bases). With 1 base removed from V and 3 bases from J, the gap between germline ends came to 6 bases. Germline CDR1 reads MNHEY; CDR2 reads SMNVEV (reference sequence). The CDR3 contains 13 residues. CDR3: CASSLWGHTEAFF. Written as DNA, the CDR3 is TGTGCCAGCAGTTTATGGGGGCACACTGAAGCTTTCTTT.

The chain couples TRBV6-5 to TRBJ1-5, with a possible D match to TRBD1 (5 bases). The V and J ends lost 6 bases and 5 bases respectively, with 14 bases between them. Germline V lookup: CDR1 MNHEY, CDR2 SVGAGI. This CDR3 region has 14 residues. For the CDR3, the DNA is TGTGCCAGCAGCACCGGGACGGGGGATCAGCCCCAGCATTTT. Translation: CASSTGTGDQPQHF.

This clone showed up just a few times. The J gene is TRBJ1-5, the V gene TRBV6-1, with TRBD1 matching over 7 bases. This CDR3 has 15 residues. The germline V gene encodes CDR1 MNHNS and CDR2 SASEGT. Trimming cost V 6 bases and J 0 bases; bases outside gene matches: 5. DNA of the CDR3: TGTGCCAGCAGCGGCTGGACAGGTAGCAATCAGCCCCAGCATTTT. Translating gives CASSGWTGSNQPQHF.

The chain carries TRBV9 and TRBJ2-3, with D possibly being TRBD2 (6 bases). Trimming took off 3 bases at V and 0 bases at J, with 11 bases between the two ends. Per the germline V gene, CDR1 is SGDLS and CDR2 is YYNGEE. The CDR3 spans 15 residues. In DNA form, the CDR3 reads TGTGCCAGCAGCGGGCGGGGCCTGAGCACAGATACGCAGTATTTT. Encoded protein: CASSGRGLSTDTQYF.

The chain employs TRBV6-5 and TRBJ1-2; 10 bases are shared with TRBD1. Germline V gene data show CDR1 as MNHEY and CDR2 as SVGAGI. The CDR3 has 14 amino acids. V lost 6 bases, J lost 6 bases, and 7 bases stayed unmatched. The CDR3 loop is CASSRLDRGHGYTF. DNA for the CDR3: TGTGCCAGCAGCCGCCTCGACAGGGGGCATGGCTACACCTTC.

The rearrangement joins TRBV5-1 to TRBJ2-2, with 12 nucleotides matching TRBD1. The CDR3 contains 19 residues. Per the germline V gene, CDR1 is SGHRS and CDR2 is YFSETQ. Germline trimming cut 1 base from V and 5 bases from J; bases unmatched to any gene: 12. The CDR3, as DNA: TGCGCCAGCAGCTTGACTTTGGGACAGGGGGCACGTCGGACCGGGGAGCTGTTTTTT. Protein sequence: CASSLTLGQGARRTGELFF.